One sample yielded the 2 T cell receptor beta chains listed below, sequenced in a study of metastatic and nonmetastatic thyroid tumors. No patient had received any treatment before thyroid surgery. TCRdb re-clonotyped the PCR reads through MiXCR. In the table there are about 45,000 clones, roughly 4% of which are singletons. Sequencing input: blood. These receptors all come from a female donor with papillary thyroid cancer or a benign thyroid nodule (not recorded which). Some clones in this sample may be carry-over from other donors' samples.

As regards this clone: A much larger clonotype is one base distant, so this may be a read error. The CDR3 spells CASGSNEQFF. In DNA, the CDR3 is TGTGCCAGCGGCAGCAATGAGCAGTTCTTC. The chain uses TRBV3-1 and TRBJ2-1, with D unresolved. Trimming left V 8 bases short and J 6 bases short, with 5 bases between. The CDR3 length is 10 residues. Germline assignment: CDR1 LGHDT and CDR2 YNNKEL (reference sequence).

There are many counts of this clone. V usage is TRBV19 and J usage is TRBJ2-3; D is possibly TRBD1 (5 bases). V was pared by 10 bases and J by 6 bases, with 20 bases between. The germline CDR1 and CDR2 sequences are LNHDA and SQIVND (reference sequence). This CDR3 spans 14 amino acids. This chain's CDR3 is CATLERSQGDTQYF. Written as DNA, the CDR3 is TGTGCCACGCTTGAGCGCTCCCAGGGTGATACGCAGTATTTT.